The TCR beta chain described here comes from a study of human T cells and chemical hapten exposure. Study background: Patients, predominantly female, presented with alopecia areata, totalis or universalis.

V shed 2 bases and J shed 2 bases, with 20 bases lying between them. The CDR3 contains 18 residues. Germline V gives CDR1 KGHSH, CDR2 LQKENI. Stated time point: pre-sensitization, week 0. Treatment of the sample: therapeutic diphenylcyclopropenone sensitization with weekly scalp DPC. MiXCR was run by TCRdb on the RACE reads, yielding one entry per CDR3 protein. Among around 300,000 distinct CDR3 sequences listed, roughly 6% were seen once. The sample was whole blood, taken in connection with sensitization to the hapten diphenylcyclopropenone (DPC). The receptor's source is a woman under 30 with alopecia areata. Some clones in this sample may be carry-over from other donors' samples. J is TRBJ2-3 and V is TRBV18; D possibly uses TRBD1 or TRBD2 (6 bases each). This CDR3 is CASSPTGARGGTTDTQYF. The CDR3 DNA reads TGTGCCAGCTCACCAACGGGGGCGAGAGGGGGGACCACAGATACGCAGTATTTT.